These T cell receptor beta chains were read from a single sample in a study of blood T cell repertoires in COVID-19. The repertoire was sequenced with immunoSEQ multiplex PCR; TCRdb's copy has only in-frame clones and lacks some. The data hold a few hundred thousand clones, with more than 65% observed a single time. Sequencing input: peripheral blood. These receptors were obtained from a woman in her late teens or twenties with acute or convalescent COVID-19. Both conserved end residues are trimmed from each CDR3. Only part of the rows carry a size: once, few, many, or a class if the clone is expanded.

TRBJ2-7,once,TRBV28,ASSLPNPGQGSEQY
TRBJ2-1,once,TRBV4-3,ASSSGGLAGAGSSYNEQF
TRBJ2-1,NA,TRBV5-1,ASSFSGSSYNEQF
TRBJ2-7,NA,TRBV6-6,ASSYSGTGVGEQY
TRBJ1-2,NA,TRBV11-2,ASSRRGGDYGYT
TRBJ2-7,NA,TRBV28,ASSFAGGLTYEQY
TRBJ2-7,once,TRBV12-5,ASGSIRLVCEQY
TRBJ2-5,NA,TRBV3-1/TRBV3-2,ASKTGLAGMETQY
TRBJ1-1,NA,TRBV29-1,SVGHRGVRTEAF
TRBJ1-2,NA,TRBV27,ASSSQALGYGYT
TRBJ1-5,NA,TRBV28,ASRQGYNQPQH
TRBJ2-7,NA,TRBV7-2,ASSPWGGLAGVGYEQY
TRBJ2-1,NA,TRBV28,ASRKGVPGLAGEQF
TRBJ2-1,few,TRBV19,ASSPASASSSYNEQF
TRBJ1-1,NA,TRBV14,ASSQAGVWATEAF
TRBJ2-2,NA,TRBV5-4,ASSLLLREVPGELF
TRBJ1-3,NA,TRBV7-3,ASSQGGFGNTIY
TRBJ1-2,NA,TRBV7-9,ASSLDREAASGYGYT
TRBJ2-7,NA,TRBV19,ASSSSGSSYEQY
TRBJ1-2,NA,TRBV7-9,ASSSGTGGETYGYT
TRBJ2-7,NA,TRBV11-2,ASSSSGRSYEQY
TRBJ2-1,NA,TRBV5-4,ASSLVSPDEQF
TRBJ2-1,NA,TRBV30,AWSVAGGTYNEQF
TRBJ2-1,once,TRBV11-3,ASSLGGNYNEQF
TRBJ2-7,NA,TRBV7-3,ASSLTVRDEQY
TRBJ2-1,NA,TRBV18,ASSPRVGLAEMGNEQF
TRBJ2-5,NA,TRBV6-6,ASSFSGGVGETQY
TRBJ2-7,NA,TRBV28,ASSFNREYEQY
TRBJ2-7,NA,TRBV11-2,ASSLSWDSSYEQY
TRBJ2-1,few,TRBV13,ASSPRGSGTNEQF
TRBJ2-4,NA,TRBV28,ASRTGQLAKNIQY
TRBJ2-2,NA,TRBV5-1,ASSLNGQGNTGELF
TRBJ2-1,NA,TRBV4-3,ASSQEGGSSYNEQF
TRBJ2-3,NA,TRBV18,ASSTGSWPDTQY
TRBJ2-7,NA,TRBV13,ASSLRDSSYEQY
TRBJ2-7,NA,TRBV19,ASSIGQGIDEQY
TRBJ2-1,NA,TRBV6-5,ASSYGRYNEQF
TRBJ2-4,NA,TRBV9,ASSRSGSPHSKAKNIQY
TRBJ2-1,NA,TRBV24-1,ATSDRRPGRNEQF
TRBJ1-4,NA,TRBV5-6,ASSRPGFEEKLF
TRBJ2-3,NA,TRBV6-6,ASSPLTGTGGADTQY
TRBJ2-1,NA,TRBV7-7,ASSLSAGGLSEQF
TRBJ2-2,once,TRBV28,ASSFLGWGKRSGLAGDPGELF
TRBJ2-7,NA,TRBV12-3/TRBV12-4,ASSSEYEQY
TRBJ2-2,NA,TRBV19,ASTRTGTSGTLELF
TRBJ2-7,few,TRBV7-9,ASSLGRGAKHEQY
TRBJ2-7,NA,TRBV3-1/TRBV3-2,ASSQDGRTYEQY
TRBJ1-4,NA,TRBV18,ASSPGQGAVAGEKLF
TRBJ1-1,NA,TRBV14,ASSRDRAGGAF
TRBJ2-3,NA,TRBV29-1,SVEGGRPLTTDTQY
TRBJ2-7,NA,TRBV11-2,ASRDNPSSYEQY
TRBJ2-1,NA,TRBV5-1,ASSLVGSYNEQF
TRBJ1-3,NA,TRBV5-1,ASSLARGFSGNTIY
TRBJ2-7,NA,TRBV2,ASSEGAGAYEQY
TRBJ1-4,NA,TRBV6-6,ASSSSWGTGDEKLF